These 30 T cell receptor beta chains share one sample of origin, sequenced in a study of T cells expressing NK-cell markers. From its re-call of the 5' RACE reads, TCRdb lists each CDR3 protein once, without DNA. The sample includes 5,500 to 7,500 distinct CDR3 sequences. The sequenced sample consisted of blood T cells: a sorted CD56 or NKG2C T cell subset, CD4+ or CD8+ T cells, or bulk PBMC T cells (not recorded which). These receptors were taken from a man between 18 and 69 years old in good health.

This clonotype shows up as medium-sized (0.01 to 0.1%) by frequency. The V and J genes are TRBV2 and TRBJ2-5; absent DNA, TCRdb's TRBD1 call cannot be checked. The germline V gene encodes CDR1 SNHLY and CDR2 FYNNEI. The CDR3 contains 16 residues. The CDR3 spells CASSFSAEMGVETQYF.

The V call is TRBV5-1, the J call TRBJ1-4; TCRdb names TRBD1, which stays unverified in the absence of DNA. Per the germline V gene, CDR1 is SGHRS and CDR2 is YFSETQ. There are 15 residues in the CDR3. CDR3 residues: CASSLWTGSGEKLFF.

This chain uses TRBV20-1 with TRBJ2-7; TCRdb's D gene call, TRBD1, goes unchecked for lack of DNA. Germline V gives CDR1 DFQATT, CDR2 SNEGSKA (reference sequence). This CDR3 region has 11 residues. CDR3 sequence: CSATTDYEQYF.

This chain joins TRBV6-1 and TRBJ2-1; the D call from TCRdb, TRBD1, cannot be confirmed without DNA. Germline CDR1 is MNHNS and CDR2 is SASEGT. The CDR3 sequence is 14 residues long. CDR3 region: CASTSGTLWNEQFF.

CDR3: CASSLGPNNEQFF. This chain joins TRBV7-3 and TRBJ2-1. The CDR3 spans 13 residues. The germline V gene encodes CDR1 SGHTA and CDR2 FQGTGA. Supplemented by reference TRBV7-3 and TRBJ2-1, the full variable domain reads GAGVSQTPSNKVTEKGKYVELRCDPISGHTALYWYRQSLGQGPEFLIYFQGTGAADDSGLPNDRFFAVRPEGSVSTLKIQRTERGDSAVYLCASSLGPNNEQFFGPGTRLTVL.

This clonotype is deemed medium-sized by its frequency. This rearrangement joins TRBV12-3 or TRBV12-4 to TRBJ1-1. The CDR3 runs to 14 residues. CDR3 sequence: CASSPVVAGTEAFF.

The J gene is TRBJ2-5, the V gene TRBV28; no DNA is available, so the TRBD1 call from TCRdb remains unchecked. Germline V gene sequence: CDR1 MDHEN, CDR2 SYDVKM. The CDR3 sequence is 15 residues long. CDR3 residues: CASRNGDGDVETQYF.

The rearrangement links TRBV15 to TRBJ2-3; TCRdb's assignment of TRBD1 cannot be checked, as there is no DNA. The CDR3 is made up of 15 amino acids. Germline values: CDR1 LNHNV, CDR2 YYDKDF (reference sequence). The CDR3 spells CATSRAGLATDTQYF.

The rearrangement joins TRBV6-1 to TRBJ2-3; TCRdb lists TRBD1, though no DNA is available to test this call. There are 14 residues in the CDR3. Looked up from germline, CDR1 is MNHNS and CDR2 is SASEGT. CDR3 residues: CASSDGGPTDTQYF.

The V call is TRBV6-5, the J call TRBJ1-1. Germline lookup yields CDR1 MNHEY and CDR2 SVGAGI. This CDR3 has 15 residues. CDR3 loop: CASSYSGNMNTEAFF.

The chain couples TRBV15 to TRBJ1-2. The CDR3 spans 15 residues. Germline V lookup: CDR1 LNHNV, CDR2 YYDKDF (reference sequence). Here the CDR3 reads CATSSETVGFDGYTF.

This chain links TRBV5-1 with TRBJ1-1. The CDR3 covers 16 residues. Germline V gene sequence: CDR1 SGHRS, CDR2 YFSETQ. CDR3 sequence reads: CASSLAGTSLNTEAFF.

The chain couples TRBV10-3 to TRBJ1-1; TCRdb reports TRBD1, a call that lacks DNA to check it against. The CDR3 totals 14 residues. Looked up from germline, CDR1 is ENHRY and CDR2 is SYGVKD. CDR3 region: CAINHPGRDTEAFF.

The CDR3 is CASSLGEDSGGPQHF. The chain joins TRBV7-9 to TRBJ1-5; the D gene TCRdb calls, TRBD1, cannot be checked with no DNA. The germline V gene encodes CDR1 SEHNR and CDR2 FQNEAQ (reference sequence). The CDR3 is 15 amino acids.

The CDR3 loop reads CSAATSGLFNEQFF. V is TRBV20-1 and J is TRBJ2-1; the D call from TCRdb, TRBD2, cannot be confirmed without DNA. The CDR3 extends over 14 amino acids. Germline V gene lookup returns CDR1 DFQATT and CDR2 SNEGSKA (reference sequence).

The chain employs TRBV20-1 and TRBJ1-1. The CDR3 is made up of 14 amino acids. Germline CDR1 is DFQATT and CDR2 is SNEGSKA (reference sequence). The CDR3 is CSARDGHDLAEAFF.

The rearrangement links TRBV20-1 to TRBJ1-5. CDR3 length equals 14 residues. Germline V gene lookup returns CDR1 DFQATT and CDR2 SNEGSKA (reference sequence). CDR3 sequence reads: CSARDSQESSPQHF.

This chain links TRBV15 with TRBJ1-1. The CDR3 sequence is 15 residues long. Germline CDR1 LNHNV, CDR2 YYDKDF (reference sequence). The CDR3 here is CATSRDFEGSTEAFF.

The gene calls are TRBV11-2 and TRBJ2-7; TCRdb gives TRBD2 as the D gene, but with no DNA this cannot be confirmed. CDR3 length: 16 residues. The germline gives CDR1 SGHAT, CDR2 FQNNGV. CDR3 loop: CASSTRTSGVTYEQYF.

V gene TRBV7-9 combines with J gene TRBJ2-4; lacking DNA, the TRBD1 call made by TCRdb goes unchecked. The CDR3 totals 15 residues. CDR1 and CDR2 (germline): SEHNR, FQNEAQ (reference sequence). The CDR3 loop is CASSLARQIIDIQYF.

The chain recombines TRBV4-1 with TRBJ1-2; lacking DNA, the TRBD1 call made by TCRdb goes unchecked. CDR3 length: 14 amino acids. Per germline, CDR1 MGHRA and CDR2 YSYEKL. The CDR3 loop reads CASSQGAGAYGYTF.

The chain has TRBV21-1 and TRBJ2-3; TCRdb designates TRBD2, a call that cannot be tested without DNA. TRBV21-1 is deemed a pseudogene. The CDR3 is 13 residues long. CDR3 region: CASTPDFTDTQYF.

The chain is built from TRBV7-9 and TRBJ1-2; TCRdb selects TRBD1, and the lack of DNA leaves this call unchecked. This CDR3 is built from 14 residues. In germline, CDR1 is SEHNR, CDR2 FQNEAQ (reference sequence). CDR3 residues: CASSLVGQGDGYTF.

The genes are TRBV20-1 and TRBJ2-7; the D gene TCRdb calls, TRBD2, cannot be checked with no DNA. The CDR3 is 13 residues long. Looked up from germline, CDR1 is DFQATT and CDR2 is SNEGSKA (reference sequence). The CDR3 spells CSAREASVGWQYF.

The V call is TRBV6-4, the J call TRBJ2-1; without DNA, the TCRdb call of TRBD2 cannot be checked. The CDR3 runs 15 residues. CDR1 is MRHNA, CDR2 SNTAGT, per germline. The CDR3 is CASREGASEGNEQFF.

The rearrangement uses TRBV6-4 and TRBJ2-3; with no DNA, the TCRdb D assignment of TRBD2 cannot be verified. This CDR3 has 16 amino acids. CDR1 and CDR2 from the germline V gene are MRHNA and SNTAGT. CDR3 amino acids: CASSPASGGPTDTQYF.

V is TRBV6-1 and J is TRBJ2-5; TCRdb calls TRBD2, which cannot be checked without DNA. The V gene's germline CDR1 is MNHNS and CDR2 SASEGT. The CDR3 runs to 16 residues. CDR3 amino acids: CASMRESGGAWETQYF.

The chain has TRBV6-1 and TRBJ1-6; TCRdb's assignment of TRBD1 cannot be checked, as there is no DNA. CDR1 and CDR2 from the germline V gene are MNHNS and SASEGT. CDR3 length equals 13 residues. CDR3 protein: CASSRDSNSPLHF.

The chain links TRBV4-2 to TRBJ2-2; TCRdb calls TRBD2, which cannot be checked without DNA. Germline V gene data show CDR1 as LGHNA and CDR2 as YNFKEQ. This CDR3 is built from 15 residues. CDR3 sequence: CASSQLAGDTGELFF.

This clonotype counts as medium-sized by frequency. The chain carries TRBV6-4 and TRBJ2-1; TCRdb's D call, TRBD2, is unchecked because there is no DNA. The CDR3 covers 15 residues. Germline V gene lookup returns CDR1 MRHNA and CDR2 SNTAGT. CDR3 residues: CASSDGTSGGNEQFF.